A single TCR beta chain is shown here with its context. Its antigen remains unidentified. No much larger clonotype is one base removed from it; base qualities were not supplied. From the cysteine up to the phenylalanine, the CDR3 has a length of 16 residues. Only CDR3 DNA is held: 48 bases, read in frame from base 1. CDR1 and CDR2 were assigned from the germline V gene (reference sequence) as SEHNR and FQNEAQ. Germline trimming amounts to 3 bases on V and 4 bases on J, with 6 as the count of junction bases outside the gene matches. A case-control design nested within a healthcare worker cohort in London, UK, was used, with weekly nasopharyngeal swab PCR tests and blood sampling performed. Healthcare workers were recruited between 23 and 31 March 2020, during the week of the UK lockdown, and were followed weekly for up to about 15 weeks. This record belongs to a study of early T cells in non-severe SARS-CoV-2 infection (dated by TCRdb to the early 2020s). For context, the study as a whole: Because TCR sequencing relied on bulk RNA taken from unsorted whole blood, pairing of alpha and beta chains was not possible.

To prepare the library, 5' RACE was applied. The instrument was a NextSeq 500. To correct for sequencing error and PCR bias, the TCR library protocol tagged individual cDNA molecules with unique molecular identifiers. TCR alpha and beta chains were both sequenced, and the abundances of alpha and beta sequences in each sample were closely correlated with each other. The published analysis was carried out like this. Decombinator V4 was used to annotate TCR sequences for V gene, J gene and CDR3. TCRs were defined as expanded if a significant change between any two time points was detected under a Poisson model with p below 0.0001. TCR abundances were normalised to the total number of TCRs sequenced per sample and expressed as counts per million. MAIT TCRs were defined by TRAV1-2 paired with TRAJ12, TRAJ20 or TRAJ33, and iNKT TCRs by TRAV10 paired with TRAJ18. VDJdb, accessed 1 November 2021, was searched for CMV, EBV and SARS-CoV-2 annotated TCRs, excluding TCRs annotated for multiple antigens. TCRdb trimmed public reads at Q25 via fastp, called clones via MiXCR and kept in-frame beta chains. Every CDR3 protein is listed once, alongside the most common genes and DNA of its rows. The V and J calls shown here were made by TCRdb, not taken from the authors' results. Recorded for this sample are about 83,000 distinct CDR3 sequences; roughly 15% of them occurred a single time. The ten largest clones represent approximately 1.3% of the sample.

The full study reports these points: VDJdb matching was skewed toward anti-spike CD8 responses, so virus-specific expansions were likely underestimated and private and CD4 specificities were missed.

The receptor's source is an adult who was a healthcare worker with PCR-confirmed SARS-CoV-2 infection or an uninfected control (not recorded which). The sequenced sample was whole blood. Recombination joined TRBV7-9 with TRBJ1-1; TRBD1 matches 12 bases in the middle. Here is the DNA: TGTGCCAGCAGCTTGGGGACAGGGGGCGGAGGCACTGAAGCTTTCTTT. Its coded protein is CASSLGTGGGGTEAFF.